This T cell receptor (beta chain) was sequenced for a study of shared clonotypes between healthy human individuals. Sequencing was performed with immunoSEQ multiplex PCR; in TCRdb, only in-frame clones are kept and a portion is missing. This sample has nearly 1,000,000 clones, with around 80% found just once. The sequence derives from a man in his late teens or twenties in good health. Material: memory CD4+ T cells sorted from blood. Subset of the sample: CD45RA-negative fraction.

CDR3 bases: TGCGCCAGCAGCTTAAGGGGCCTTGGGGGCACTGAAGCTTTCTTT. Its protein product is CASSLRGLGGTEAFF. This chain uses TRBV5-1 with TRBJ1-1; D perhaps matches TRBD1 (5 bases). This CDR3 contains 15 residues. Germline CDR1 SGHRS, CDR2 YFSETQ. V was pared by 2 bases and J by 4 bases, with 15 bases between.